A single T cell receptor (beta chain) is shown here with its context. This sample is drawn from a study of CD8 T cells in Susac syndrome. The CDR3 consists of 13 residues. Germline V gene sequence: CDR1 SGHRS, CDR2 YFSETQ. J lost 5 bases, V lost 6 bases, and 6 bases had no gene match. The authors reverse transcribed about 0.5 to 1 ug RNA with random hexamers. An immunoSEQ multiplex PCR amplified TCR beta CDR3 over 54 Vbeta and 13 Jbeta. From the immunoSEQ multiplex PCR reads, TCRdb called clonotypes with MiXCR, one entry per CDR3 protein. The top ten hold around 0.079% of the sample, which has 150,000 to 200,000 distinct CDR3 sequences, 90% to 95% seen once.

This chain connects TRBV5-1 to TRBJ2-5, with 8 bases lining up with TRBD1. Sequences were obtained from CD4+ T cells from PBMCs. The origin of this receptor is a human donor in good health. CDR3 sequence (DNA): TGCGCCAGCACCCAGACAGGGGTGGAGACCCAGTACTTC. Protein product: CASTQTGVETQYF.